Following are 29 T cell receptor beta chains from one sample sequenced in a study of early T cells in non-severe SARS-CoV-2 infection. TCRdb re-called the 5' RACE reads through MiXCR, storing one row per CDR3 protein. In the table there are about 49,000 distinct CDR3 sequences, roughly 4.5% of which are singletons. Sequencing used whole blood. The receptors stem from an adult who was a healthcare worker with PCR-confirmed SARS-CoV-2 infection or an uninfected control (not recorded which).

This clonotype was detected many times. CDR3 region: CARNPLVNTEAFF. In DNA, the CDR3 is TGTGCCCGCAATCCCCTGGTGAACACTGAAGCTTTCTTT. The rearrangement uses TRBV30 and TRBJ1-1; D ambiguous. The V end was cut by 8 bases, the J end by 0 bases, with 13 bases between. The CDR3 extends over 13 amino acids. The germline CDR1 and CDR2 sequences are GTSNPN and SVGIG (reference sequence).

This clonotype was seen ten or more times. The germline gene is not matched at one end of the junction; a read error may be the cause. This rearrangement joins TRBV5-8 to TRBJ1-5; D is possibly TRBD1 (5 bases). The CDR3 spans 15 residues. From germline, CDR1 is SGHTS and CDR2 YDEGEE. DNA of the CDR3: TGTGCCAGCTGCTTAACGCAGGGTGCGAATCAGCCCCAGCATTTT. It encodes CASCLTQGANQPQHF.

This clonotype was counted many times. This chain uses TRBV24-1 with TRBJ2-2; D is unresolved. The germline gives CDR1 KGHDR, CDR2 SFDVKD. This CDR3 comprises 16 residues. The V end lost 12 bases, the J end lost 5 bases, and 24 bases lay between the germline ends. The CDR3: CAPPSVCSRETGELFF. The CDR3 DNA follows: TGTGCCCCCCCTAGTGTTTGTTCGCGAGAAACCGGGGAGCTGTTTTTT.

This clonotype has at least ten counts. The chain carries TRBV4-1 and TRBJ2-2, with 9 bases that match TRBD2. This CDR3 has 16 amino acids. CDR1 and CDR2 (germline): MGHRA, YSYEKL. Losses at the gene ends were 1 base for V and 4 bases for J; bases not matched to a gene: 4. This CDR3 reads CASSQVLAGSTGELFF. CDR3 nucleotides: TGCGCCAGCAGCCAAGTTCTAGCGGGATCCACCGGGGAGCTGTTTTTT.

There are many counts of this clonotype. The chain couples TRBV24-1 to TRBJ2-3; D might be TRBD1 (5 bases). Germline CDR1 is KGHDR and CDR2 is SFDVKD. The CDR3 is made up of 12 amino acids. Trimming removed 9 bases at V and 10 bases at J, with 16 bases between. The CDR3 loop is CATSQFTGAQYF. Written as DNA, the CDR3 is TGTGCCACCTCGCAGTTCACAGGAGCGCAGTATTTT.

This clonotype showed up many times. The gene calls are TRBV29-1 and TRBJ2-1, with TRBD2 as a possible D gene (6 bases). Trimming took 5 bases from V and 5 from J, leaving 13 bases between them. Germline V gene data show CDR1 as SQVTM and CDR2 as ANQGSEA. The CDR3 is 13 residues long. As DNA, the CDR3 is TGCAGCGTTATTCCGGGAGCTGACAATGAGCAGTTCTTC. Translated: CSVIPGADNEQFF.

Ten or more counts support this clonotype. Relative to the germline gene, one junction end is altered; a read error may explain this. The chain links TRBV18 to TRBJ2-1, with 10 bases fitting TRBD1. Per the germline V gene, CDR1 is KGHSH and CDR2 is LQKENI. CDR3 length: 11 residues. CDR3 amino acids: CASSPGTGEIF. The CDR3 DNA sequence: TGTGCCAGCTCACCGGGGACAGGGGAGATCTTC. The variable domain in full, completed from reference TRBV18 and TRBJ2-1, reads NAGVMQNPRHLVRRRGQEARLRCSPMKGHSHVYWYRQLPEEGLKFMVYLQKENIIDESGMPKERFSAEFPKEGPSILRIQQVVRGDSAAYFCASSPGTGEIFGPGTRLTVL.

This clonotype was recorded many times. This chain connects TRBV15 to TRBJ2-3, with TRBD2 identical over 8 bases. Germline V CDR1 and CDR2: LNHNV, YYDKDF (reference sequence). After removal of 5 bases from V and 4 bases from J, the junction contained 5 bases not matched to a gene. The CDR3 has 14 residues. CDR3: CATSRAGEADTQYF. The CDR3 bases are TGTGCCACCAGCCGAGCGGGAGAGGCAGATACGCAGTATTTT.

This clonotype appeared many times. The chain has TRBV5-1 and TRBJ2-2; D is possibly TRBD1 (6 bases). The germline V gene has CDR1 SGHRS and CDR2 YFSETQ. The CDR3 covers 15 residues. V lost 4 bases and J 6 bases, leaving 16 bases between the germline ends. CDR3 DNA sequence: TGCGCCAGCAGCCCGGACGGTCAGGGGTCCGGGGAGCTGTTTTTT. It specifies CASSPDGQGSGELFF.

This clonotype showed up many times. V gene TRBV5-1 combines with J gene TRBJ2-5, with no clear D. V was pared by 4 bases and J by 1 base, with 11 bases between. Per germline, CDR1 SGHRS and CDR2 YFSETQ. The CDR3 consists of 14 residues. CDR3 region: CASSEQKPQETQYF. Written as DNA, the CDR3 is TGCGCCAGCAGCGAACAGAAACCCCAAGAGACCCAGTACTTC.

This clonotype was picked up many times. V and J are TRBV7-9 and TRBJ2-7, with 7 bases aligning to TRBD1. The CDR3 has 16 amino acids. Germline CDR1 reads SEHNR; CDR2 reads FQNEAQ (reference sequence). With V trimmed by 4 bases and J by 0 bases, 9 bases remained unmatched. The CDR3 DNA reads TGTGCCAGCAGCTCGTCCTCGGGACAGAGCTCCTACGAGCAGTACTTC. This gives the protein CASSSSSGQSSYEQYF.

This clonotype was picked up many times. The gene calls are TRBV5-1 and TRBJ2-1, with D unresolved. Trimming stripped 5 bases from V and 0 bases from J, with 9 bases between. The CDR3 has 14 residues. Germline CDR1 and CDR2: SGHRS and YFSETQ. The CDR3 DNA reads as TGCGCCAGCAGTAGGCGGAGCTCCTACAATGAGCAGTTCTTC. It specifies CASSRRSSYNEQFF.

This clonotype was recorded at least ten times. The chain recombines TRBV12-3 or TRBV12-4 with TRBJ1-1; D gene unclear. Trimming removed 6 bases from V and 0 bases from J, with 14 bases in between. The CDR3 totals 15 residues. For the CDR3, the DNA is TGTGCCAGCAGCCTTATCGGCATCATGAACACTGAAGCTTTCTTT. Translating gives CASSLIGIMNTEAFF.

This sequence joins TRBV7-9 and TRBJ1-1; unclear D gene. Germline V CDR1 and CDR2: SEHNR, FQNEAQ (reference sequence). The CDR3 covers 14 residues. Trimming stripped 2 bases from V and 3 bases from J, with 10 bases between. The CDR3 bases are TGTGCCAGCAGCTTATCCCTTGGGGACACTGAAGCTTTCTTT. Its translation is CASSLSLGDTEAFF.

This clonotype turned up a few times. The V gene is TRBV10-3, the J gene TRBJ1-2; 7 nucleotides agree with TRBD1. This CDR3 comprises 16 residues. The germline CDR1 and CDR2 sequences are ENHRY and SYGVKD. V was pared by 0 bases and J by 7 bases, with 11 bases of the junction left unmatched. The CDR3 loop is CAISESPDRESLGYTF. In nucleotides, the CDR3 is TGTGCCATCAGTGAGTCCCCTGACAGGGAAAGTCTTGGCTACACCTTC.

In its sample, this clonotype was seen many times. The J gene is TRBJ2-6, the V gene TRBV7-9; the D is unclear. Germline V gives CDR1 SEHNR, CDR2 FQNEAQ (reference sequence). The CDR3 extends over 14 amino acids. Trimming left V 7 bases short and J 4 bases short, with 11 bases between. CDR3 in amino acids: CASMVIPGANVLTF. The CDR3 DNA is TGTGCCAGCATGGTAATCCCCGGGGCCAACGTCCTGACTTTC.

This clonotype came up many times. The V and J genes are TRBV10-3 and TRBJ2-7; 14 bases match TRBD2. The CDR3 has 13 amino acids. Trimming cost V 8 bases and J 6 bases; bases outside gene matches: 3. Germline loops: CDR1 ENHRY, CDR2 SYGVKD. The CDR3 protein is CAIGTSGSFEQYF. The CDR3 nucleotides read TGTGCCATCGGGACTAGCGGGAGTTTCGAGCAGTACTTC.

At least ten counts were recorded for this clonotype. V gene TRBV6-6 combines with J gene TRBJ1-1; tentatively, D is TRBD1 (5 bases). The CDR3 runs 15 residues. The germline gives CDR1 MNHNY, CDR2 SVGAGI (reference sequence). The V end was cut by 7 bases, the J end by 1 base, with 16 bases between. The CDR3 DNA reads as TGTGCCAGCACACCTACTCCGGGGGAGAACACTGAAGCTTTCTTT. Protein product: CASTPTPGENTEAFF.

There are many counts of this clonotype. This rearrangement joins TRBV5-1 to TRBJ2-2; unclear D gene. Germline values: CDR1 SGHRS, CDR2 YFSETQ. This CDR3 has 14 amino acids. V was shortened by 0 bases and J by 1 base, with 4 bases between the two germline ends. CDR3 DNA: TGCGCCAGCAGCTTGGAGCGGAACACCGGGGAGCTGTTTTTT. Translating it yields CASSLERNTGELFF.

This clonotype was seen ten or more times. The genes are TRBV4-3 and TRBJ1-4, with 8 bases matching TRBD1. This CDR3 is built from 15 residues. Germline assignment: CDR1 LGHNA and CDR2 YSLEER. With V trimmed by 0 bases and J by 11 bases, 8 bases remained unmatched. CDR3 in amino acids: CASSQDGQGPRKLFF. In nucleotides, the CDR3 is TGCGCCAGCAGCCAAGATGGACAGGGACCACGGAAACTGTTTTTT.

This chain joins TRBV18 and TRBJ2-7, with no clear D. CDR1 KGHSH and CDR2 LQKENI come from the germline V gene. Trimming took 2 bases from V and 4 from J, leaving 15 bases between them. The CDR3 is 15 residues long. CDR3 protein: CASSPVPEKVYEQYF. The CDR3 DNA reads TGTGCCAGCTCACCAGTTCCGGAAAAGGTGTACGAGCAGTACTTC.

This clonotype occurred many times. The chain combines TRBV6-6 with TRBJ2-3; weak D call: TRBD2 (6 bases). Trimming took 1 base from V and 2 from J, leaving 7 bases between them. CDR3 length: 14 amino acids. CDR1 and CDR2 from the germline V gene are MNHNY and SVGAGI (reference sequence). The CDR3 DNA sequence: TGTGCCAGCAGTTACTTGCGGGACACAGATACGCAGTATTTT. Its protein is CASSYLRDTDTQYF.

Ten or more counts support this clonotype. The V and J genes are TRBV27 and TRBJ2-2, with 7 bases lining up with TRBD1. CDR3 length: 15 residues. V gave up 7 bases and J gave up 3 bases; unmatched junction bases: 8. The germline V gene has CDR1 MNHEY and CDR2 SMNVEV (reference sequence). The CDR3 DNA reads TGTGCCAGCAAGGTTAGGGGGCTTGACACCGGGGAGCTGTTTTTT. It codes for CASKVRGLDTGELFF.

In this sample, this clonotype turned up many times. The V gene is TRBV11-2, the J gene TRBJ2-5; D perhaps matches TRBD2 (6 bases). Trimming left V 5 bases short and J 2 bases short, with 15 bases between. Per germline, CDR1 SGHAT and CDR2 FQNNGV. The CDR3 runs to 15 residues. CDR3: CASSPRASAQETQYF. CDR3 sequence (DNA): TGTGCCAGCAGCCCTCGGGCTAGCGCGCAAGAGACCCAGTACTTC.

The table lists this clonotype with a few counts. The J gene is TRBJ2-1, the V gene TRBV6-1, with 14 positions matching TRBD2. The CDR3 has 17 residues. J lost 5 bases, V lost 9 bases, and 12 bases had no gene match. Germline V lookup: CDR1 MNHNS, CDR2 SASEGT. The CDR3: CASAFIGLAGGNNEQFF. CDR3 nucleotide sequence: TGTGCCAGTGCATTTATAGGACTAGCGGGGGGCAACAATGAGCAGTTCTTC.

This clonotype was found a few times. This sequence joins TRBV2 and TRBJ2-1; tentative D call: TRBD1 (6 bases). Trimming removed 8 bases at V and 5 bases at J, with 16 bases between. Per the germline V gene, CDR1 is SNHLY and CDR2 is FYNNEI. This CDR3 has 14 amino acids. The DNA of the CDR3 is TGTGCCAGCGAATCTTGGGACACCGACAATGAGCAGTTCTTC. Protein sequence: CASESWDTDNEQFF.

This clonotype came up many times. The chain employs TRBV6-2 or TRBV6-3 and TRBJ2-2; 7 bases map to TRBD2. Trimming at V came to 4 bases and at J to 0 bases, leaving 5 bases not matched to a gene. From germline, CDR1 is MNHEY and CDR2 SVGEGT. The CDR3 is made up of 16 amino acids. The CDR3 DNA reads TGTGCCAGCAGTTCCTCTAGCGGAACGAACACCGGGGAGCTGTTTTTT. This codes for CASSSSSGTNTGELFF.

The DNA for the CDR3 is TGTGCCAGCAGCTCTGGACAGGGGGCGAGCACAGATACGCAGTATTTT. Residues: CASSSGQGASTDTQYF. The chain combines TRBV5-6 with TRBJ2-3; 11 nucleotides line up with TRBD1. J gave up 0 bases and V 3 bases, and 3 bases lay outside the gene matches. The CDR3 runs to 16 residues. Germline CDR1 reads SGHDT; CDR2 reads YYEEEE.

At least ten counts were recorded for this clonotype. This chain links TRBV20-1 with TRBJ1-5; D ambiguous. Germline-derived CDR1 and CDR2 are DFQATT and SNEGSKA (reference sequence). Trimming stripped 0 bases from V and 0 bases from J, with 9 bases between. CDR3 length: 15 amino acids. Written as DNA, the CDR3 is TGCAGTGCTAGAGATAGGCAGAATAGCAATCAGCCCCAGCATTTT. It encodes CSARDRQNSNQPQHF.